These 29 T cell receptor beta chains were all obtained from the same sample, sequenced in a study of CXCR3-negative and CXCR3-positive naive CD8 T cells. With UMI labels, 5' RACE was used to prepare the TRB cDNA libraries. TCRdb re-called the 5' RACE reads; every CDR3 protein appears as one record, without DNA. Its table records more than 9,500 distinct CDR3 sequences. The sample comprised naive CXCR3- CD8+ T cells from blood. Described subset: CD45RO-CCR7+CD27+CD95- naive CD8+ T cells lacking CXCR3 (TNR3-). Source of these receptors: a human donor in good health. Some clones in this sample may be carry-over from other donors' samples.

The chain employs TRBV29-1 and TRBJ2-2; the D gene TCRdb calls, TRBD1, cannot be checked with no DNA. This CDR3 has 14 residues. Per the germline V gene, CDR1 is SQVTM and CDR2 is ANQGSEA. This CDR3 reads CSVTTAGFSGELFF.

V is TRBV18 and J is TRBJ2-1; TCRdb outputs TRBD2, but without DNA this stays unchecked. The length of the CDR3 is 16 residues. Germline values: CDR1 KGHSH, CDR2 LQKENI. The CDR3 sequence: CASSPGTSGSLGEQFF.

Measured by frequency, this clonotype is medium-sized. The rearrangement uses TRBV2 and TRBJ1-5. Per germline, CDR1 SNHLY and CDR2 FYNNEI. The CDR3 is 16 amino acids. The CDR3: CASSAPGVDSNQPQHF.

This clonotype counts as medium-sized by frequency. V usage is TRBV15 and J usage is TRBJ2-7. Germline V gene lookup returns CDR1 LNHNV and CDR2 YYDKDF (reference sequence). This CDR3 has 14 amino acids. The CDR3 protein is CATSLDRTSYEQYF.

V gene TRBV29-1 combines with J gene TRBJ2-1; TCRdb indicates TRBD2, and absent DNA this call remains unverified. CDR1 and CDR2 from the germline V gene are SQVTM and ANQGSEA. This CDR3 comprises 14 residues. CDR3: CSASRTSMYNEQFF.

This clonotype is classed as medium-sized by frequency. This rearrangement joins TRBV29-1 to TRBJ2-1; there is no DNA to check the TCRdb D call of TRBD2. The CDR3 is made up of 13 amino acids. In germline, CDR1 is SQVTM, CDR2 ANQGSEA. The CDR3 is CSVGGGLSNEQFF.

The V gene is TRBV12-3 or TRBV12-4, the J gene TRBJ2-2; TCRdb's D call of TRBD1 is untestable without DNA. The CDR3 length is 17 residues. CDR3 region: CASSLTLMDRYTGELFF.

This clonotype registers medium-sized (0.01 to 0.1%) by frequency. The chain joins TRBV7-3 to TRBJ2-1. This CDR3 is built from 15 residues. Per the germline V gene, CDR1 is SGHTA and CDR2 is FQGTGA. The CDR3 region is CASSLSGVGYNEQFF. Drawing the rest from reference TRBV7-3 and TRBJ2-1, the complete variable domain is GAGVSQTPSNKVTEKGKYVELRCDPISGHTALYWYRQSLGQGPEFLIYFQGTGAADDSGLPNDRFFAVRPEGSVSTLKIQRTERGDSAVYLCASSLSGVGYNEQFFGPGTRLTVL.

The chain carries TRBV5-6 and TRBJ2-3; TCRdb lists TRBD2, though no DNA is available to test this call. The germline CDR1 and CDR2 sequences are SGHDT and YYEEEE. This CDR3 region has 16 residues. The chain's CDR3 is CASSSRASGSTDTQYF.

The V call is TRBV2, the J call TRBJ2-1; TCRdb's D call, TRBD2, is unchecked because there is no DNA. The germline V gene encodes CDR1 SNHLY and CDR2 FYNNEI. This CDR3 has 14 residues. The CDR3 protein is CASKPGLEFNEQFF.

The chain employs TRBV7-9 and TRBJ2-1; the D gene TCRdb calls, TRBD1, cannot be checked with no DNA. The CDR3 runs to 13 residues. Germline V CDR1 and CDR2: SEHNR, FQNEAQ (reference sequence). The CDR3 loop reads CASSRDENNEQFF.

By frequency, this clonotype is medium-sized. The chain has TRBV10-3 and TRBJ1-1. Germline V gene data show CDR1 as ENHRY and CDR2 as SYGVKD. The CDR3 runs 13 residues. The CDR3 loop reads CAIKAEGRTEAFF.

Its frequency marks this clonotype as medium-sized. The V call is TRBV7-2, the J call TRBJ1-2. CDR1 is SGHTA and CDR2 is FQGNSA in the germline V gene. The CDR3 spans 12 residues. CDR3 protein: CASSLVVDGYTF. The variable domain in full, completed from reference TRBV7-2 and TRBJ1-2, reads GAGVSQSPSNKVTEKGKDVELRCDPISGHTALYWYRQSLGQGLEFLIYFQGNSAPDKSGLPSDRFSAERTGGSVSTLTIQRTQQEDSAVYLCASSLVVDGYTFGSGTRLTVV.

This clonotype is classed as medium-sized by frequency. The V call is TRBV29-1, the J call TRBJ1-1. Germline assignment: CDR1 SQVTM and CDR2 ANQGSEA. There are 13 residues in the CDR3. CDR3 in amino acids: CSVALNGVSEAFF.

This clonotype counts as medium-sized by frequency. J is TRBJ2-1 and V is TRBV2. Germline-derived CDR1 and CDR2 are SNHLY and FYNNEI. This CDR3 region has 12 residues. The CDR3 reads CASSDPYNEQFF.

V and J are TRBV4-1 and TRBJ2-1; as DNA is missing, the TRBD2 call by TCRdb cannot be tested. Germline V gene data show CDR1 as MGHRA and CDR2 as YSYEKL. The CDR3 totals 17 residues. CDR3 loop: CASSQPIGLAGDLEQFF.

V and J are TRBV12-3 or TRBV12-4 and TRBJ1-1; absent DNA, TCRdb's TRBD1 call cannot be checked. The CDR3 runs 15 residues. The CDR3 is CASSPRDSQGTEAFF.

The V and J genes are TRBV29-1 and TRBJ2-1; TCRdb indicates TRBD2, and absent DNA this call remains unverified. This CDR3 region has 16 residues. Looked up from germline, CDR1 is SQVTM and CDR2 is ANQGSEA. The chain's CDR3 is CSVEEGWGPAINEQFF.

The J gene is TRBJ2-1, the V gene TRBV9. Germline assignment: CDR1 SGDLS and CDR2 YYNGEE. CDR3 size: 13 residues. CDR3 loop: CASSDAQYNEQFF.

CDR3: CSVEVQGTYEQYF. The rearrangement links TRBV29-1 to TRBJ2-7; the TCRdb D gene call, TRBD1, has no DNA to confirm it. The CDR3 has 13 amino acids. CDR1 and CDR2 from the germline V gene are SQVTM and ANQGSEA.

This clonotype counts as medium-sized by frequency. The chain has TRBV11-2 and TRBJ2-3. CDR1 and CDR2 (germline): SGHAT, FQNNGV. CDR3 length equals 12 residues. This CDR3 reads CASSSTVDTQYF. Full variable domain (remainder filled in from reference TRBV11-2 and TRBJ2-3): EAGVAQSPRYKIIEKRQSVAFWCNPISGHATLYWYQQILGQGPKLLIQFQNNGVVDDSQLPKDRFSAERLKGVDSTLKIQPAKLEDSAVYLCASSSTVDTQYFGPGTRLTVL.

This chain connects TRBV29-1 to TRBJ2-2. Germline V gene lookup returns CDR1 SQVTM and CDR2 ANQGSEA. The CDR3 contains 13 residues. CDR3: CSVEKSIPGELFF.

V and J are TRBV29-1 and TRBJ2-5; TCRdb outputs TRBD1, but without DNA this stays unchecked. The CDR3 runs to 14 residues. Germline V lookup: CDR1 SQVTM, CDR2 ANQGSEA. The CDR3 region is CSVSTGTAQETQYF.

The chain combines TRBV4-2 with TRBJ1-3; the TRBD1 assignment by TCRdb is unverifiable without DNA. The germline CDR1 and CDR2 sequences are LGHNA and YNFKEQ. The length of the CDR3 is 15 residues. The CDR3 loop reads CASTPGASSGNTIYF.

This clonotype shows up as medium-sized by frequency. V gene TRBV11-2 combines with J gene TRBJ2-1; the D call from TCRdb, TRBD2, cannot be confirmed without DNA. The germline V gene encodes CDR1 SGHAT and CDR2 FQNNGV. This CDR3 comprises 14 residues. The CDR3 here is CASSGLAGENEQFF.

This clonotype ranks as medium-sized in terms of frequency. J is TRBJ1-6 and V is TRBV6-5; absent DNA, TCRdb's TRBD1 call cannot be checked. CDR3 length: 16 amino acids. Germline CDR1 reads MNHEY; CDR2 reads SVGAGI. The CDR3 region is CASSYRPDGVNSPLHF.

The chain joins TRBV2 to TRBJ1-2; TCRdb picks TRBD1, but there is no DNA to check that call. The CDR3 has 16 residues. The germline CDR1 and CDR2 sequences are SNHLY and FYNNEI. This CDR3 is CASSEAAGTGAHGYTF. The whole variable domain, remainder taken from reference TRBV2 and TRBJ1-2, is EPEVTQTPSHQVTQMGQEVILRCVPISNHLYFYWYRQILGQKVEFLVSFYNNEISEKSEIFDDQFSVERPDGSNFTLKIRSTKLEDSAMYFCASSEAAGTGAHGYTFGSGTRLTVV.

The V gene is TRBV6-6, the J gene TRBJ2-7; lacking DNA, the TRBD1 call made by TCRdb goes unchecked. Germline V gives CDR1 MNHNY, CDR2 SVGAGI (reference sequence). The CDR3 spans 15 residues. CDR3 protein: CASRATESFYYEQYF.

This clonotype registers medium-sized by frequency. The V gene is TRBV18, the J gene TRBJ2-4; the D call of TRBD2 rests on TCRdb alone, since no DNA is present to check it. Germline V gene sequence: CDR1 KGHSH, CDR2 LQKENI. There are 16 residues in the CDR3. The CDR3 protein is CASSLGLAGIENIQYF. The full variable domain, rest sourced from reference TRBV18 and TRBJ2-4, is NAGVMQNPRHLVRRRGQEARLRCSPMKGHSHVYWYRQLPEEGLKFMVYLQKENIIDESGMPKERFSAEFPKEGPSILRIQQVVRGDSAAYFCASSLGLAGIENIQYFGAGTRLSVL.